Following are 12 T cell receptor beta chains from one sample sequenced in a study of blood T cell repertoires in COVID-19. Generated by immunoSEQ multiplex PCR, the TCRdb table keeps only in-frame clones and is missing some. This table has 250,000 to 350,000 clones, around 86% appearing once. Material: peripheral blood. Every receptor here comes from a woman between 45 and 60 years old with acute or convalescent COVID-19.

V gene TRBV3-1 (or the pseudogene TRBV3-2) combines with J gene TRBJ1-1, with 8 positions matching TRBD1. Germline V gene data show CDR1 as LGHDT and CDR2 as YNNKEL (reference sequence). CDR3 length: 14 amino acids. V was pared by 5 bases and J by 3 bases, with 5 bases of the junction left unmatched. DNA for the CDR3: TGTGCCAGCAGCTTCCTGGGACAGGACACTGAAGCTTTCTTT. Encoded protein: CASSFLGQDTEAFF.

The rearrangement links TRBV19 to TRBJ1-2; 7 nucleotides align to TRBD1. After removal of 4 bases from V and 2 bases from J, the junction contained 4 bases not matched to a gene. The CDR3 totals 14 residues. The germline V gene encodes CDR1 LNHDA and CDR2 SQIVND (reference sequence). Written as DNA, the CDR3 is TGTGCCAGTAGTAGACCGGGACAGAACTATGGCTACACCTTC. This translates into CASSRPGQNYGYTF.

The V and J genes are TRBV15 and TRBJ1-1; D unclear. There are 15 residues in the CDR3. V was pared by 2 bases and J by 2 bases, with 12 bases between. Germline CDR1 and CDR2: LNHNV and YYDKDF (reference sequence). The CDR3 spells CATSRLSRLNTEAFF. The CDR3, as DNA: TGTGCCACCAGCAGATTATCCAGGCTTAACACTGAAGCTTTCTTT.

This chain links TRBV3-1 (or the pseudogene TRBV3-2) with TRBJ2-2; TRBD1 matches at 8 bases. This CDR3 spans 14 amino acids. Germline V lookup: CDR1 LGHDT, CDR2 YNNKEL (reference sequence). Trimming took 1 base from V and 8 from J; bases not matched to a gene: 3. CDR3 region: CASSQGTGRGELFF. The CDR3 DNA is TGTGCCAGCAGCCAAGGGACAGGGAGGGGGGAGCTGTTTTTT.

The chain recombines TRBV30 with TRBJ2-3; TRBD2 matches at 12 bases. The CDR3 loop spans 13 amino acids. V dropped 8 bases and J dropped 0; count of bases not matched to a gene: 0. Germline lookup yields CDR1 GTSNPN and CDR2 SVGIG (reference sequence). The CDR3 here is CAGTSGSTDTQYF. The DNA for the CDR3 is TGTGCCGGGACTAGCGGGAGCACAGATACGCAGTATTTT.

CDR3 nucleotides: TGTGCCAGCAGCTTCTTCCAAGAGACCCAGTACTTC. Residues: CASSFFQETQYF. The gene calls are TRBV7-2 and TRBJ2-5; unclear D gene. V was pared by 3 bases and J by 1 base, with 3 bases between. The CDR3 loop spans 12 amino acids. CDR1 SGHTA and CDR2 FQGNSA come from the germline V gene.

The J gene is TRBJ1-2, the V gene TRBV9; 8 nucleotides line up with TRBD1. J gave up 4 bases and V 0 bases, and 8 bases lay outside the gene matches. This CDR3 is 16 amino acids long. The germline V gene has CDR1 SGDLS and CDR2 YYNGEE. CDR3 protein: CASSVDGGQGVYGYTF. CDR3 DNA: TGTGCCAGCAGCGTAGATGGAGGACAGGGCGTCTATGGCTACACCTTC. Full variable domain (missing parts from reference TRBV9 and TRBJ1-2): DSGVTQTPKHLITATGQRVTLRCSPRSGDLSVYWYQQSLDQGLQFLIQYYNGEERAKGNILERFSAQQFPDLHSELNLSSLELGDSALYFCASSVDGGQGVYGYTFGSGTRLTVV.

V is TRBV5-1 and J is TRBJ2-7, with D possibly matching TRBD1 (5 bases). Germline values: CDR1 SGHRS, CDR2 YFSETQ. The CDR3 spans 16 residues. The germline V and J ends were trimmed by 1 base and 4 bases, with 18 bases remaining between them. CDR3 residues: CASSLSPQEGVYEQYF. In nucleotides, the CDR3 is TGCGCCAGCAGCTTGAGCCCGCAAGAAGGGGTTTACGAGCAGTACTTC.

The V and J genes are TRBV27 and TRBJ2-3; 10 bases map to TRBD2. V was clipped by 3 bases and J by 4 bases; unmatched bases: 4. This CDR3 is built from 15 residues. Germline CDR1 and CDR2: MNHEY and SMNVEV (reference sequence). The CDR3 loop is CASSFLAGDADTQYF. The CDR3 DNA sequence: TGTGCCAGCAGTTTTCTAGCGGGGGACGCAGATACGCAGTATTTT.

The rearrangement links TRBV19 to TRBJ2-1; no definite D call. The CDR3 contains 11 residues. Germline-derived CDR1 and CDR2 are LNHDA and SQIVND (reference sequence). The V end was cut by 10 bases, the J end by 7 bases, with 11 bases between. CDR3 residues: CATSQRNEQFF. The CDR3 nucleotides read TGTGCCACTTCCCAACGGAATGAGCAGTTCTTC.

The V and J genes are TRBV3-1 (or the pseudogene TRBV3-2) and TRBJ2-2; the match to TRBD2 covers 8 bases. J was trimmed by 5 bases and V by 1 base; bases with no gene match: 9. The CDR3 covers 17 residues. The germline gives CDR1 LGHDT, CDR2 YNNKEL (reference sequence). This CDR3 reads CASSQGLAGGGTGELFF. The CDR3 bases are TGTGCCAGCAGCCAAGGCCTAGCGGGCGGGGGGACCGGGGAGCTGTTTTTT.

This clone was seen more than once but under ten times. This chain links TRBV28 with TRBJ1-1, with 10 bases matching TRBD1. This CDR3 region has 15 residues. J lost 4 bases, V lost 4 bases, and 6 bases had no gene match. CDR1 and CDR2 from the germline V gene are MDHEN and SYDVKM. CDR3: CASSSPGQGRTEAFF. The CDR3, as DNA: TGTGCCAGCAGTTCCCCGGGACAGGGGCGCACTGAAGCTTTCTTT.